This TCR beta chain was identified during a study of T-cell reconstitution after alpha-beta-depleted transplantation in children. The authors prepared the TCRbeta library with unique molecular identifiers. TCRdb re-called the PCR reads with MiXCR, one entry per CDR3 protein. In the table there are about 110,000 distinct CDR3 sequences, almost 6.5% of which are singletons. In this sample, this clonotype turned up many times. Its antigen is as yet unknown. Study-wide results and limits: Several hundred expanded graft clones reportedly gave rise to the alpha-beta T cells present about two months after transplant. The study traced high day-60 TCRbeta diversity in some patients to surviving recipient T cells and thymic progenitors.

The sequence derives from a male patient between 2 and 9 years old who had a stem cell transplant for acute lymphoblastic leukemia, so the T cells may come from the graft donor. The source was PBMCs, mostly from graft donor cells, collected 360 days after TCRalphabeta/CD19-depleted stem cell transplant.

This CDR3 reads CASSVPIDKPNYGYTF. In nucleotides, the CDR3 is TGTGCCAGCAGCGTACCGATCGACAAGCCTAACTATGGCTACACCTTC. V gene TRBV9 combines with J gene TRBJ1-2; D unclear. Germline values: CDR1 SGDLS, CDR2 YYNGEE. The CDR3 contains 16 residues. V lost 1 base and J 0 bases, leaving 13 bases between the germline ends.